This T cell receptor beta chain comes out of a study of naive and memory T cell subsets (dated by TCRdb to about 2017). A note on the overall study: Sorted naive and memory T cell subsets from peripheral blood were analyzed in the study using a UMI-based, open-source pipeline for TCR alpha and beta sequencing. RNA was DNase-treated and reverse transcribed with TCR constant-region primers, mostly using SuperScript III. Complete agreement was observed between the functional CMV T cell responses and the IgG serology results.

From the second PCR step on, the TCR alpha and beta chain libraries were amplified in separate reactions. To determine each donor's CMV status, fresh PBMCs were stimulated overnight with CMV viral lysate, and IFNgamma production from CD4+ T cells was then assessed. CD4 T cells were positively selected using Miltenyi beads, after which CD8 T cells were positively selected from the CD4-negative fraction. Cells stained for CD3, CD4, CD8, CD45RA, CD27 and a live/dead dye were sorted on a BD Aria II into four subsets by CD45RA and CD27. Blood was obtained from three healthy volunteers, and the blood from each volunteer was fractionated into CD4 and CD8 T cells and subsequently into four differentiation subsets. Roughly 120 ml of peripheral blood was taken from each donor, and PBMC were separated by density-gradient centrifugation on Ficoll-Paque PLUS. The sorted cells were lysed in RLT buffer, after which RNA was extracted using a Qiagen RNeasy kit and kept at -80 degrees C.

This clonotype has more than one count but fewer than ten. Its antigen is currently not known. No clone much larger than this one lies a single base away; base qualities are absent. Its CDR3 holds 17 amino acids, cysteine through phenylalanine. The only DNA kept is the CDR3, 51 bases in frame from the first base. Trimming takes 2 bases off V and 0 bases off J; junction bases not matched to a gene: 9. The germline V gene sets CDR1 to SGDLS and CDR2 to YYNGEE. Paper-wide results and their limitations: In both CD4 and CD8 cells, a rise in Gini index and a fall in Shannon and inverse Simpson diversity were observed from naive through CM, EM and EMRA. A clonotype was defined as a single alpha or beta chain sequence rather than as a paired alpha/beta receptor. RNA-based TCR counts may be affected by expression changes linked to T cell activation and differentiation. Once error correction was done, more than 95% of naive TCR sequences showed up just once, which made the naive abundance distributions much steeper than those of the memory subsets. A power law was followed by TCR abundance, with an exponent that differed between naive and memory subsets but was consistent across the three individuals. The repertoire findings for the naive and memory subsets could not be validated against a ground truth because none was available.

The library came from UMI-ligation and nested PCR. To cover both TRBC1 and TRBC2, the beta constant-region primer consisted of an equimolar mix of two oligonucleotides. Four rounds of PCR were used to amplify ligated cDNA, with nested alpha and beta constant-region primers being used together with the SP2 primer. A single-stranded oligonucleotide containing the SP2 primer and a 12-nucleotide UMI was joined to the 3' end of the cDNA by T4 RNA ligase 1. Incubation of the ligation reaction lasted roughly 18-25 hours at 16 degrees C. PCR2 was usually performed as a SYBR Green qPCR and halted at a preset threshold so that over-amplification would not occur. Apart from the first purification, every purification step used Agencourt AMPure XP magnetic beads. Libraries were quantified by Qubit and checked on a TapeStation, where a main peak was expected near 650 bp. Pooled libraries were sequenced on an Illumina MiSeq using v2 2x251 paired-end kits, and typically roughly 1-2.1 million reads were obtained per sample. Each sample's library went into the pool at roughly 4 nM, and about 4.5-8% PhiX was added to help with cluster recognition. In the original analysis: FASTQ reads processed by Demultiplexor were assigned V and J genes by Decombinator through tag matching that tolerated a single base-pair mismatch. Collapsinator used UMIs to correct both sequencing errors and frequency errors arising from PCR heterogeneity. CDR3Translator translated TCRs and extracted CDR3s from the conserved cysteine to the FGXG phenylalanine, flagging non-productive sequences. Gini, Shannon entropy and inverse Simpson indices were computed after subsampling the repertoires to the same number of UMI-defined TCRs. Power-law fits to clonotype abundance distributions were performed by maximum likelihood within the linear range. For one naive CD8 sample, the pipeline and MIGEC produced similar UMI counts, unique TCR numbers and clonal distributions. A set of 7,322 CMV-associated CDR3 sequences, compiled from VDJdb and a published dataset, was used to search the repertoires. TCRdb trimmed the raw reads at Q25, called clones with MiXCR and kept productive beta chains. Entries are consolidated by CDR3 protein sequence, retaining the most common genes and DNA. These V and J calls rely on TCRdb rather than the paper's analysis. Counted in this sample were around 110,000 distinct CDR3 sequences; 35% to 40% of them appeared once. Jointly, the top ten make up 0.9% of the sample.

The sample consisted of central memory CD4+ T cells from blood. The sample's cell subset or site label, decoded: central memory, CD45RA- CD27+. This sequence uses TRBV9 and TRBJ2-3; TRBD1 agrees with 7 junctional bases. The receptor was derived from a human donor in good health. The CDR3 region has the sequence CASSVPGTVASTDTQYF. The bases are TGTGCCAGCAGCGTCCCCGGGACAGTTGCTAGCACAGATACGCAGTATTTT.